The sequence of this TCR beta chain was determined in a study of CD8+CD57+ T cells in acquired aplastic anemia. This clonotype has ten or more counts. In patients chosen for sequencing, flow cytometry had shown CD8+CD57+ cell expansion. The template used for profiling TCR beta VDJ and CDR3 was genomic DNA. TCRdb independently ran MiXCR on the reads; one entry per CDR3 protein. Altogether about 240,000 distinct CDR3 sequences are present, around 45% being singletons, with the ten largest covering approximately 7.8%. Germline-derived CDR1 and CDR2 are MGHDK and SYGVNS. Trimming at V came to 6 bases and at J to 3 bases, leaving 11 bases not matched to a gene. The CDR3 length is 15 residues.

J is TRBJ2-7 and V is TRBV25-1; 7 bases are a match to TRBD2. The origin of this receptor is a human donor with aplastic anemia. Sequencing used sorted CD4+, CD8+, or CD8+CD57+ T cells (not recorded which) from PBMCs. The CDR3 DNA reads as TGTGCCAGCAGGGGAGGGACCGACAAGGGCTACGAGCAGTACTTC. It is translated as CASRGGTDKGYEQYF.